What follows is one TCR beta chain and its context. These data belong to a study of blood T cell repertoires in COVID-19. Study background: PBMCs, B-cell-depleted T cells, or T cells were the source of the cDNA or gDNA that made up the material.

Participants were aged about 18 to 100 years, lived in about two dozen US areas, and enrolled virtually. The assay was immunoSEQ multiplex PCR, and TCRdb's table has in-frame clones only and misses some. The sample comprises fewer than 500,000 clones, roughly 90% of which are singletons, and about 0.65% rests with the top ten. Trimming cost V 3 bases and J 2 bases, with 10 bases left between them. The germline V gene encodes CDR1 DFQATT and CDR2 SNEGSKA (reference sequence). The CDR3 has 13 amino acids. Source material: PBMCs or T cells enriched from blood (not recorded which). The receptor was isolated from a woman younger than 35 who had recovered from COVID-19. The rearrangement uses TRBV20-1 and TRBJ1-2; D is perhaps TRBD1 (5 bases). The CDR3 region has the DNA TGCAGTGCTAGTGCGGGGGTGAACTATGGCTACACCTTC. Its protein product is CSASAGVNYGYTF.